These T cell receptor beta chains were read from a single sample in a study of cytomegalovirus exposure and HLA in healthy donors. This table comes from immunoSEQ multiplex PCR, and its TCRdb copy is limited to in-frame clones, with some not included. Here the sample table reports 150,000 to 200,000 clones. Source material: PBMCs. The source of these receptors is a woman in her late teens or twenties in good health and CMV-seropositive. Each CDR3 is given with its conserved first and last residue. The D gene is left open where the match is weak.

J gene | D gene | V gene | CDR3 protein | CDR3 DNA
TRBJ1-1 | NA | TRBV18 | CASSPPGDTEAFF | TGTGCCAGCTCACCACCAGGGGACACTGAAGCTTTCTTT
TRBJ1-1 | NA | TRBV5-8 | CAYSSGWGNTEAFF | TGTGCTTACTCAAGCGGATGGGGGAACACTGAAGCTTTCTTT
TRBJ1-5 | TRBD1 | TRBV27 | CASSLSNPTGANQPQHF | TGTGCCAGCAGTTTATCTAACCCGACAGGGGCCAATCAGCCCCAGCATTTT
TRBJ2-1 | TRBD2 | TRBV7-9 | CASSDTSGRADEQFF | TGTGCCAGCAGCGACACTAGCGGGAGGGCGGATGAGCAGTTCTTC
TRBJ1-1 | NA | TRBV27 | CASSPLTNTEAFF | TGTGCCAGCAGTCCACTAACGAACACTGAAGCTTTCTTT
TRBJ1-2 | TRBD1 | TRBV30 | CAWSVGTGGNYGYTF | TGTGCCTGGAGTGTCGGGACAGGGGGGAACTACGGCTACACCTTC
TRBJ2-1 | NA | TRBV4-3 | CASSQMGPTVESYNEQFF | TGCGCCAGCAGCCAAATGGGGCCAACGGTGGAGTCCTACAATGAGCAGTTCTTC
TRBJ2-3 | TRBD2 | TRBV19 | CASTSLAGGKRDTDTQYF | TGTGCCAGTACTAGCCTAGCGGGAGGAAAAAGGGACACAGATACGCAGTATTTT
TRBJ1-2 | TRBD1 | TRBV19 | CASSPTGGVHGYTF | TGTGCCAGTAGTCCCACAGGGGGTGTACATGGCTACACCTTC
TRBJ1-2 | NA | TRBV30 | CAWSQGGGGYTF | TGTGCCTGGAGTCAGGGCGGAGGGGGCTACACCTTC
TRBJ2-1 | TRBD1 | TRBV30 | CAWSVRTGHGNEQFF | TGTGCCTGGAGTGTACGGACAGGGCACGGCAATGAGCAGTTCTTC
TRBJ2-7 | TRBD1 | TRBV6-1 | CASSTGGYYEQYF | TGTGCCAGCAGTACAGGGGGCTACTACGAGCAGTACTTC
TRBJ2-7 | NA | TRBV5-4 | CASSLAVRPSEEQYF | TGTGCCAGCAGCTTGGCGGTCAGGCCCTCGGAAGAGCAGTACTTC
TRBJ1-3 | TRBD1 | TRBV19 | CASGAPTGRGNTIYF | TGTGCCAGTGGGGCCCCGACAGGGCGAGGAAACACCATATATTTT